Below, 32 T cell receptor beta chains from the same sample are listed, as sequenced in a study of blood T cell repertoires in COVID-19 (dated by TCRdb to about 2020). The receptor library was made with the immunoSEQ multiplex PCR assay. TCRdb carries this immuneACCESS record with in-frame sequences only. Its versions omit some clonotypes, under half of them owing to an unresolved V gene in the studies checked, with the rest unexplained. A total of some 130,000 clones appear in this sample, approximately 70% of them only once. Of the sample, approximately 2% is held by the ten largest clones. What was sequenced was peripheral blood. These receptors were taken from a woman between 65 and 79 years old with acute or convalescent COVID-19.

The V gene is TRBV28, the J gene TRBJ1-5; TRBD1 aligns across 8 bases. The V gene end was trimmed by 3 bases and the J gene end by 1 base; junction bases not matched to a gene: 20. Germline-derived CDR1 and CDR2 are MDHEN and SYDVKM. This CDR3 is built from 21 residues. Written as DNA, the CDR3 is TGTGCCAGCAGTTTTAGTCTTTTTGGACAGGGAAGGATGCAGAGCAATCAGCCCCAGCATTTT. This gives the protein CASSFSLFGQGRMQSNQPQHF.

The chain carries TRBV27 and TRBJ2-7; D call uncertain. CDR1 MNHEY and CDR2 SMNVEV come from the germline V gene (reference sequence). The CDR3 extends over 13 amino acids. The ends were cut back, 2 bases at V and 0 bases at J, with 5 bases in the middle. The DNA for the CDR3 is TGTGCCAGCAGTTTAACGAGCTCCTACGAGCAGTACTTC. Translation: CASSLTSSYEQYF.

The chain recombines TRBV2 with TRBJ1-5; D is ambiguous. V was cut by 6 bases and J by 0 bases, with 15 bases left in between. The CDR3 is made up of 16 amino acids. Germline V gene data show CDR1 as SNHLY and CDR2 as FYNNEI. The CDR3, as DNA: TGTGCCAGCAGGGGCCTTAGTGGCCTTAGCAATCAGCCCCAGCATTTT. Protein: CASRGLSGLSNQPQHF.

The CDR3 bases are TGTGCCAGCACCCCTCAGGGGCTAGCCAAAAACATTCAGTACTTC. It yields the protein CASTPQGLAKNIQYF. The rearrangement joins TRBV11-2 to TRBJ2-4; D possibly corresponds to TRBD1 (6 bases). The CDR3 totals 15 residues. CDR1 SGHAT and CDR2 FQNNGV come from the germline V gene. V was shortened by 7 bases and J by 0 bases, with 13 bases between the two germline ends.

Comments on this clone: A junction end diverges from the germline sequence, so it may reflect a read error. The CDR3 DNA follows: TGTGCCAGCAGCTTAAGAGGAAAGACGCCCTATTTT. Translated, it gives CASSLRGKTPYF. The chain carries TRBV7-2 and TRBJ1-5; no clear D gene. The CDR3 runs to 12 residues. The germline V gene has CDR1 SGHTA and CDR2 FQGNSA.

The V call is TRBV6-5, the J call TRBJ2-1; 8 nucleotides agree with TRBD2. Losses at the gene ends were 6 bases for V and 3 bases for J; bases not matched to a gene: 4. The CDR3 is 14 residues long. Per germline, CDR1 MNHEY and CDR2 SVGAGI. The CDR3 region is CASRDAGGYNEQFF. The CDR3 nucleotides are TGTGCCAGCAGGGATGCGGGGGGCTACAATGAGCAGTTCTTC.

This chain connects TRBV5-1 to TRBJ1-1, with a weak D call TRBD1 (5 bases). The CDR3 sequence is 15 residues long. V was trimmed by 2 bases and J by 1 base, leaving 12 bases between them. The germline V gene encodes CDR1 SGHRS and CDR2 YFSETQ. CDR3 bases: TGCGCCAGCAGCTTCAGGGTTGGCCGGAACACTGAAGCTTTCTTT. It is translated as CASSFRVGRNTEAFF.

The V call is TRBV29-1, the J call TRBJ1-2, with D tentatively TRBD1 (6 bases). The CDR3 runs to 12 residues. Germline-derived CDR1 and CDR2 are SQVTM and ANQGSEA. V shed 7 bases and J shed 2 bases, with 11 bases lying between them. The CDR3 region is CSALTGNYGYTF. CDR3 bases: TGCAGCGCTCTTACAGGGAACTATGGCTACACCTTC.

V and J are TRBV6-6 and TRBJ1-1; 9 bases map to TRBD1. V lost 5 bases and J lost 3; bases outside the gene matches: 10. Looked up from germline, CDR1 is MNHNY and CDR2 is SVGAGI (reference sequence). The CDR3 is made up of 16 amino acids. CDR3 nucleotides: TGTGCCAGCAGTCCCGGGACAGGGAGTTTTGACACTGAAGCTTTCTTT. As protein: CASSPGTGSFDTEAFF.

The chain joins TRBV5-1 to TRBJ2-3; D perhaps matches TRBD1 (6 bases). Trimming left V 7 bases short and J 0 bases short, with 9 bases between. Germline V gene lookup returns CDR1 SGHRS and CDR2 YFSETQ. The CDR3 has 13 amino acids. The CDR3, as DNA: TGCGCCAGCGGGACACCGAGCACAGATACGCAGTATTTT. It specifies CASGTPSTDTQYF.

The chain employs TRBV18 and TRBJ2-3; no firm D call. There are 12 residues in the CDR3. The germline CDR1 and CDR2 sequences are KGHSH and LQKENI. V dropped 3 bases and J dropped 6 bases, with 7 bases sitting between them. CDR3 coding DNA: TGTGCCAGCTCACCCTCTCGGGATACGCAGTATTTT. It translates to CASSPSRDTQYF.

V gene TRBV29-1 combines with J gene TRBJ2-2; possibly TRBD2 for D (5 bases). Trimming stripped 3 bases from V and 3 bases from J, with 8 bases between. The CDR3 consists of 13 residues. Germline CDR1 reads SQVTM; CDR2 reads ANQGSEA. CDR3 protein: CSVDSGYTGELFF. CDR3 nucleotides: TGCAGCGTTGATTCGGGGTACACCGGGGAGCTGTTTTTT.

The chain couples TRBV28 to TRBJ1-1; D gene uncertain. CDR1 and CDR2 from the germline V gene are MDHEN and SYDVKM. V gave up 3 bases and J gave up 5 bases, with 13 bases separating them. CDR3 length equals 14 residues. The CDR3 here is CASSFIPARTEAFF. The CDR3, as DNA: TGTGCCAGCAGTTTCATTCCCGCGAGGACTGAAGCTTTCTTT.

CDR3 coding DNA: TGTGCCAGCAGTGAACCCGACAGATTTGACACCGGGGAGCTGTTTTTT. Its translation is CASSEPDRFDTGELFF. The gene calls are TRBV6-1 and TRBJ2-2; D possibly corresponds to TRBD1 (5 bases). Germline-derived CDR1 and CDR2 are MNHNS and SASEGT. V lost 2 bases to trimming and J lost 3 bases, with 13 bases between them. This CDR3 region has 16 residues.

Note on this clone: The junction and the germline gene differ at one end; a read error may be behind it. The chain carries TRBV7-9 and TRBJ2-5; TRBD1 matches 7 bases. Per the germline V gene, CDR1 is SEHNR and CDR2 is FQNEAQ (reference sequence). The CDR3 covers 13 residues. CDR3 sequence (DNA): TGTGCCAGCAGCTACAGGGGCATAGAGCCCCAGTACTTC. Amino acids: CASSYRGIEPQYF.

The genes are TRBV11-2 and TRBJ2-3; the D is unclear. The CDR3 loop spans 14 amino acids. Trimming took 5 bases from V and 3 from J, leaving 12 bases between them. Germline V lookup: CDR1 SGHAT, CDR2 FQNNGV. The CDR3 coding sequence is TGTGCCAGCAGCCCCACTATTATGACAGATACGCAGTATTTT. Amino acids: CASSPTIMTDTQYF.

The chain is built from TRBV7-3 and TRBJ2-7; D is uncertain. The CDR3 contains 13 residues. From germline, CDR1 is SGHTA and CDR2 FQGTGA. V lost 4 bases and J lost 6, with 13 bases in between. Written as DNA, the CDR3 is TGTGCCAGCAGCTCCACCCCCGGTTTCGAGCAGTACTTC. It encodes CASSSTPGFEQYF. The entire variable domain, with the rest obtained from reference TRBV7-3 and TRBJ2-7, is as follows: GAGVSQTPSNKVTEKGKYVELRCDPISGHTALYWYRQSLGQGPEFLIYFQGTGAADDSGLPNDRFFAVRPEGSVSTLKIQRTERGDSAVYLCASSSTPGFEQYFGPGTRLTVT.

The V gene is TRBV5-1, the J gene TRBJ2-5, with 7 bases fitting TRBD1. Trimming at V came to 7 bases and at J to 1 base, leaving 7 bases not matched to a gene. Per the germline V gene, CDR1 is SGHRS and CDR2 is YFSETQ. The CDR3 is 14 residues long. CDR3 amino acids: CASSTGLAQETQYF. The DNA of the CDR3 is TGCGCCAGCTCGACAGGGTTGGCCCAAGAGACCCAGTACTTC. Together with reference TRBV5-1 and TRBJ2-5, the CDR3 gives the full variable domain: KAGVTQTPRYLIKTRGQQVTLSCSPISGHRSVSWYQQTPGQGLQFLFEYFSETQRNKGNFPGRFSGRQFSNSRSEMNVSTLELGDSALYLCASSTGLAQETQYFGPGTRLLVL.

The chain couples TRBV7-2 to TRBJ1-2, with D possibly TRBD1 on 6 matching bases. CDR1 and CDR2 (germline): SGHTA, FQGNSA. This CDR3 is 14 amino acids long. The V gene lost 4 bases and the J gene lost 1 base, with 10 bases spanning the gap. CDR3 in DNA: TGTGCCAGCAGCTCAGGACAGAGTAACTATGGCTACACCTTC. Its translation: CASSSGQSNYGYTF.

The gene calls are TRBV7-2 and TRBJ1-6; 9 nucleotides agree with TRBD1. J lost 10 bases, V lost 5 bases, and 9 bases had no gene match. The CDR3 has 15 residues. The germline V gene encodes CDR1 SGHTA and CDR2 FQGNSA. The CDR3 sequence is CASSLRLQGASPLHF. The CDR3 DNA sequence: TGTGCCAGCAGCCTGCGGCTACAGGGGGCCTCACCCCTCCACTTT.

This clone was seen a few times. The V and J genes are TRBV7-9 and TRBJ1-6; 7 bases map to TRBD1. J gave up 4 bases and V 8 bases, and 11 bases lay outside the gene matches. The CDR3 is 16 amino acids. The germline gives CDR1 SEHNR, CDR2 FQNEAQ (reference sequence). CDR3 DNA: TGTGCCAGCGGTCGACAGGGAGGACAATATAATTCACCCCTCCACTTT. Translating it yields CASGRQGGQYNSPLHF.

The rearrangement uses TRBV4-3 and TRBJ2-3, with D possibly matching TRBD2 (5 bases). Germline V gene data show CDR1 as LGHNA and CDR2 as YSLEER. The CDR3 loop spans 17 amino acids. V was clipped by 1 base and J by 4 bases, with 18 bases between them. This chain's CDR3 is CASSQGSAGTGSDTQYF. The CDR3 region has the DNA TGCGCCAGCAGCCAAGGCTCAGCAGGAACGGGGTCAGATACGCAGTATTTT.

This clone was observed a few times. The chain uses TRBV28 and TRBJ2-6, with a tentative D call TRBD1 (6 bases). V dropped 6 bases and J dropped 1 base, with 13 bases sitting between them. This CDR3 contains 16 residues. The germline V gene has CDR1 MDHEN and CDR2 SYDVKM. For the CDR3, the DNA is TGTGCCAGCAGGGGGTCCACAGGGTCTGGGGCCAACGTCCTGACTTTC. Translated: CASRGSTGSGANVLTF.

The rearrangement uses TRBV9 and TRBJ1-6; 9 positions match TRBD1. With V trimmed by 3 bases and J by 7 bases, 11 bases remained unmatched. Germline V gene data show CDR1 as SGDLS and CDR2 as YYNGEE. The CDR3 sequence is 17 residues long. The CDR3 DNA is TGTGCCAGCAGCGCCACTACAGGGGGCGCGGGAAATTCACCCCTCCACTTT. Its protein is CASSATTGGAGNSPLHF. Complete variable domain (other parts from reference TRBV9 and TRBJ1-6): DSGVTQTPKHLITATGQRVTLRCSPRSGDLSVYWYQQSLDQGLQFLIQYYNGEERAKGNILERFSAQQFPDLHSELNLSSLELGDSALYFCASSATTGGAGNSPLHFGNGTRLTVT.

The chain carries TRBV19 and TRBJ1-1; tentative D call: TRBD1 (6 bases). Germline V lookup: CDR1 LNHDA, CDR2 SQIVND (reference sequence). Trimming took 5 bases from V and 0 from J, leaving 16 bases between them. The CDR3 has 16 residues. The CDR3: CASSSYRDRMNTEAFF. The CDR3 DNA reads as TGTGCCAGTAGTTCGTACAGGGATAGGATGAACACTGAAGCTTTCTTT.

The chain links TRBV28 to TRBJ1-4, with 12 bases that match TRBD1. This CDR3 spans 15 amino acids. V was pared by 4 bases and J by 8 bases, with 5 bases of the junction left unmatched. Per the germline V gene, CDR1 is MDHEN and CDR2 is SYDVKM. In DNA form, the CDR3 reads TGTGCCAGCAGTTCCCCGGGACAGGGGGCAGAAAAACTGTTTTTT. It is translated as CASSSPGQGAEKLFF.

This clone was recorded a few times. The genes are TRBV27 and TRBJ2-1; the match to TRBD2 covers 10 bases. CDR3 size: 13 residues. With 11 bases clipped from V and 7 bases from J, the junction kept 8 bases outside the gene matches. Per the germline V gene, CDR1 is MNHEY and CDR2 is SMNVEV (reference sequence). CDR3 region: CACWSSGGNEQFF. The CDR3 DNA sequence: TGTGCCTGCTGGTCTAGCGGGGGTAATGAGCAGTTCTTC.

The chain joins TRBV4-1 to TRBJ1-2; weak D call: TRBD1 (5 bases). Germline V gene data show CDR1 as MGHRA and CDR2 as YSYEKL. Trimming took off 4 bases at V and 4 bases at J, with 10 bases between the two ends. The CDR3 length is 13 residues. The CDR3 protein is CASSLQGGYGYTF. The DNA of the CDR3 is TGCGCCAGCAGCCTCCAGGGTGGCTATGGCTACACCTTC.

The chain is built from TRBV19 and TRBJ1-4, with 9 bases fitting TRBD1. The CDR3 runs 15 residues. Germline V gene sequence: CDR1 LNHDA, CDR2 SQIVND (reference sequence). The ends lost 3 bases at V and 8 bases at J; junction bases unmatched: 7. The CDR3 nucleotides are TGTGCCAGTAGTATCCCCGGGACAGGGAACGAAAAACTGTTTTTT. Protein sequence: CASSIPGTGNEKLFF.

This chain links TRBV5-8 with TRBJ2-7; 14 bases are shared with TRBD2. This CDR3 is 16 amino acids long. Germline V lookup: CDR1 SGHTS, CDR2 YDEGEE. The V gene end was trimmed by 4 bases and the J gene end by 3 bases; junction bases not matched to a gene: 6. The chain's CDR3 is CASSLGTSGSGYEQYF. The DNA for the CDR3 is TGTGCCAGCAGCCTAGGGACTAGCGGGAGTGGCTACGAGCAGTACTTC. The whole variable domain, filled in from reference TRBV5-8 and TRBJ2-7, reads EAGVTQSPTHLIKTRGQQATLRCSPISGHTSVYWYQQALGLGLQFLLWYDEGEERNRGNFPPRFSGRQFPNYSSELNVNALELEDSALYLCASSLGTSGSGYEQYFGPGTRLTVT.

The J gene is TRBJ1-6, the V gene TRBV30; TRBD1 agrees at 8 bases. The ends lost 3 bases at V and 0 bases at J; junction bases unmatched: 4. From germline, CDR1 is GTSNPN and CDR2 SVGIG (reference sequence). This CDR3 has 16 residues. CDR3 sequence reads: CAWRYRGSSYNSPLHF. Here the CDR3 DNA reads TGTGCCTGGAGGTACAGGGGGAGCTCCTATAATTCACCCCTCCACTTT.

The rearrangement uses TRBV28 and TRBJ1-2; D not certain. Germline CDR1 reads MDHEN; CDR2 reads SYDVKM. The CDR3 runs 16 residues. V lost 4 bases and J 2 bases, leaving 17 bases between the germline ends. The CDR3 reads CASSSPRGSGNYGYTF. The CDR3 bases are TGTGCCAGCAGTTCACCTCGGGGTTCGGGGAACTATGGCTACACCTTC.